The 27 T cell receptor beta chains presented below share a single source sample, sequenced in a study of a mutant IDH1 vaccine in newly diagnosed glioma. The antigens these receptors bind are not known. Assay: immunoSEQ multiplex PCR; the TCRdb copy retains only in-frame clones and omits some. The top ten hold around 20% of the sample, which has about 30,000 clones, almost 90% seen once. As for time point: week 11, during vaccination. Doses of 300 ug of mutant IDH1 20-mer peptide were given with topical imiquimod. Sequences were derived from PBMCs, sampled from a glioma patient whose treatment included an IDH1 peptide vaccine. These receptors were obtained from a man between 18 and 35 years old with glioma.

The chain recombines TRBV18 with TRBJ1-1, with D uncertain. This CDR3 has 14 residues. Looked up from germline, CDR1 is KGHSH and CDR2 is LQKENI. With 7 bases removed from V and 1 base from J, the gap between germline ends came to 13 bases. This CDR3 reads CASLAGQRNTEAFF. The CDR3 nucleotides read TGTGCCAGCTTGGCGGGCCAACGGAACACTGAAGCTTTCTTT.

Here the CDR3 DNA reads TGTGCCAGCAGTGAAGTTCCCCGAGAGCAGTACTTC. Protein sequence: CASSEVPREQYF. The genes are TRBV6-1 and TRBJ2-7, with D uncertain. This CDR3 comprises 12 residues. Germline V gives CDR1 MNHNS, CDR2 SASEGT. V lost 1 base to trimming and J lost 7 bases, with 8 bases between them.

The chain has TRBV30 and TRBJ1-1; D is undetermined. CDR3 size: 13 residues. Germline CDR1 GTSNPN, CDR2 SVGIG (reference sequence). Trimming shortened V by 1 base and J by 3 bases, and 9 bases separated the two germline ends. CDR3 loop: CAWSGNADTEAFF. CDR3 DNA: TGTGCCTGGAGTGGAAATGCAGACACTGAAGCTTTCTTT.

Only a few counts were recorded for this clone. The gene calls are TRBV29-1 and TRBJ1-2, with D tentatively TRBD1 (5 bases). The CDR3 has 12 amino acids. Germline loops: CDR1 SQVTM, CDR2 ANQGSEA. Trimming stripped 5 bases from V and 4 bases from J, with 11 bases between. The DNA of the CDR3 is TGCAGCGTTCAGGGAACAACCTATGGCTACACCTTC. Translation: CSVQGTTYGYTF.

This rearrangement joins TRBV9 to TRBJ2-7, with TRBD2 matching 10 bases. This CDR3 is built from 18 residues. CDR1 and CDR2 from the germline V gene are SGDLS and YYNGEE. V was pared by 0 bases and J by 2 bases, with 11 bases of the junction left unmatched. The CDR3 loop reads CASSVGEASGSPTYEQYF. Written as DNA, the CDR3 is TGTGCCAGCAGCGTAGGGGAGGCTAGCGGGAGCCCCACCTACGAGCAGTACTTC.

The chain couples TRBV11-1 to TRBJ2-2; D gene ambiguous. Germline CDR1 SGHAT, CDR2 FQDESV (reference sequence). Trimming shortened V by 1 base and J by 7 bases, and 4 bases separated the two germline ends. There are 12 residues in the CDR3. Here the CDR3 DNA reads TGTGCCAGCAGCTTAGATTTCGGGGAGCTGTTTTTT. Residues: CASSLDFGELFF. The whole variable domain, remainder taken from reference TRBV11-1 and TRBJ2-2, is EAEVAQSPRYKITEKSQAVAFWCDPISGHATLYWYRQILGQGPELLVQFQDESVVDDSQLPKDRFSAERLKGVDSTLKIQPAELGDSAMYLCASSLDFGELFFGEGSRLTVL.

This chain joins TRBV5-1 and TRBJ2-7, with D possibly TRBD1 on 5 matching bases. Trimming removed 4 bases at V and 4 bases at J, with 9 bases between. The CDR3 runs to 12 residues. CDR1 SGHRS and CDR2 YFSETQ come from the germline V gene. CDR3 sequence (DNA): TGCGCCAGCAGCCCGCAGGGATACGAGCAGTACTTC. Protein sequence: CASSPQGYEQYF. The entire variable domain, with the rest obtained from reference TRBV5-1 and TRBJ2-7, is as follows: KAGVTQTPRYLIKTRGQQVTLSCSPISGHRSVSWYQQTPGQGLQFLFEYFSETQRNKGNFPGRFSGRQFSNSRSEMNVSTLELGDSALYLCASSPQGYEQYFGPGTRLTVT.

The chain employs TRBV5-1 and TRBJ2-2; D may be TRBD1 (5 bases). Germline CDR1 and CDR2: SGHRS and YFSETQ. CDR3 length: 13 residues. Trimming cost V 2 bases and J 6 bases, with 8 bases left between them. CDR3 protein: CASSFQGSGELFF. In DNA, the CDR3 is TGCGCCAGCAGCTTCCAGGGCTCCGGGGAGCTGTTTTTT.

This chain uses TRBV4-3 with TRBJ1-3; no definite D call. CDR1 and CDR2 (germline): LGHNA, YSLEER. The CDR3 loop spans 13 amino acids. The V gene lost 2 bases and the J gene lost 5 bases, with 7 bases spanning the gap. In DNA form, the CDR3 reads TGCGCCAGCAGCCAAACGGGCAGAAACACCATATATTTT. Translated: CASSQTGRNTIYF.

The J gene is TRBJ2-7, the V gene TRBV5-1; TRBD2 matches at 10 bases. V shed 4 bases, J shed 6 bases, and the junction held 16 bases outside the gene matches. The CDR3 runs to 17 residues. CDR1 and CDR2 (germline): SGHRS, YFSETQ. The CDR3 nucleotides are TGCGCCAGCAGCCCCCGGACAGGTGGCCTAGCGGGAGCCGAGCAGTACTTC. It specifies CASSPRTGGLAGAEQYF.

The chain recombines TRBV6-6 with TRBJ2-7; possible D gene TRBD2, 7 bases. Looked up from germline, CDR1 is MNHNY and CDR2 is SVGAGI (reference sequence). There are 15 residues in the CDR3. Trimming left V 2 bases short and J 2 bases short, with 13 bases between. This CDR3 is CASSYPQGTTYEQYF. The CDR3 coding sequence is TGTGCCAGCAGTTACCCGCAGGGGACTACCTACGAGCAGTACTTC.

This clone was observed a handful of times. The chain couples TRBV7-9 to TRBJ2-1; the match to TRBD1 covers 8 bases. Germline CDR1 is SEHNR and CDR2 is FQNEAQ (reference sequence). The V and J ends lost 1 base and 7 bases, in that order; junction bases with no gene match: 3. The CDR3 extends over 14 amino acids. CDR3 DNA: TGTGCCAGCAGCTTAGGGACAGGGAGAAATGAGCAGTTCTTC. Amino acids: CASSLGTGRNEQFF. Full variable domain (remainder filled in from reference TRBV7-9 and TRBJ2-1): DTGVSQNPRHKITKRGQNVTFRCDPISEHNRLYWYRQTLGQGPEFLTYFQNEAQLEKSRLLSDRFSAERPKGSFSTLEIQRTEQGDSAMYLCASSLGTGRNEQFFGPGTRLTVL.

The V and J genes are TRBV2 and TRBJ1-1; D might be TRBD1 (5 bases). Trimming shortened V by 11 bases and J by 8 bases, and 9 bases separated the two germline ends. The germline CDR1 and CDR2 sequences are SNHLY and FYNNEI. CDR3 length equals 9 residues. CDR3 region: CASGGEAFF. As DNA, the CDR3 is TGTGCCTCGGGGGGAGAAGCTTTCTTT.

This chain uses TRBV7-2 with TRBJ1-3; D is unclear. This CDR3 contains 13 residues. Per germline, CDR1 SGHTA and CDR2 FQGNSA. V was pared by 5 bases and J by 4 bases, with 9 bases between. The CDR3 is CASSPDSGNTIYF. CDR3 nucleotide sequence: TGTGCCAGCAGCCCAGACTCCGGAAACACCATATATTTT.

The chain combines TRBV7-2 with TRBJ2-1; 7 bases match TRBD2. V dropped 1 base and J dropped 10; count of bases not matched to a gene: 10. Per the germline V gene, CDR1 is SGHTA and CDR2 is FQGNSA. The CDR3 is 15 amino acids. Here the CDR3 DNA reads TGTGCCAGCAGCTTAGGGCTAGCGGACGGGGGGGAGCAGTTCTTC. This encodes CASSLGLADGGEQFF.

This clone is a singleton in its sample. The chain uses TRBV5-1 and TRBJ2-7; the D call may be TRBD1 or TRBD2 (5 bases each). The CDR3 sequence is 12 residues long. The ends were cut back, 6 bases at V and 5 bases at J, with 12 bases in the middle. Germline CDR1 is SGHRS and CDR2 is YFSETQ. CDR3 nucleotides: TGCGCCAGCAACGGGGCTATCGACGAGCAGTACTTC. Amino acids: CASNGAIDEQYF.

The chain uses TRBV27 and TRBJ1-2; 7 positions agree with TRBD1. Losses at the gene ends were 6 bases for V and 6 bases for J; bases not matched to a gene: 13. The CDR3 covers 15 residues. Germline CDR1 reads MNHEY; CDR2 reads SMNVEV (reference sequence). This chain's CDR3 is CASSPDRDPKDGYTF. The CDR3 DNA reads as TGTGCCAGCAGCCCAGACAGGGACCCCAAGGATGGCTACACCTTC.

V usage is TRBV5-6 and J usage is TRBJ2-1; 11 bases match TRBD2. The CDR3 loop spans 16 amino acids. Trimming removed 4 bases from V and 4 bases from J; junction bases left unmatched: 7. Germline-derived CDR1 and CDR2 are SGHDT and YYEEEE. In DNA, the CDR3 is TGTGCCAGCAGCCGGTCCGGGACTAGCGGTTACAATGAGCAGTTCTTC. Amino acids: CASSRSGTSGYNEQFF.

CDR3 in amino acids: CASSGTLNTEAFF. CDR3 nucleotide sequence: TGCGCCAGCAGTGGGACACTGAACACTGAAGCTTTCTTT. This chain joins TRBV10-2 and TRBJ1-1, with D tentatively TRBD1 (5 bases). CDR1 is WSHSY and CDR2 is SAAADI in the germline V gene. This CDR3 is 13 amino acids long. Trimming took 4 bases from V and 0 from J, leaving 6 bases between them.

This chain connects TRBV15 to TRBJ2-2; D call uncertain. Germline assignment: CDR1 LNHNV and CDR2 YYDKDF (reference sequence). The CDR3 has 14 residues. Trimming took 0 bases from V and 7 from J, leaving 9 bases between them. The CDR3 sequence: CATSRDPLNGELFF. The CDR3 DNA reads TGTGCCACCAGCAGAGATCCCCTCAACGGGGAGCTGTTTTTT. The full variable domain, with the rest looked up from reference TRBV15 and TRBJ2-2, is DAMVIQNPRYQVTQFGKPVTLSCSQTLNHNVMYWYQQKSSQAPKLLFHYYDKDFNNEADTPDNFQSRRPNTSFCFLDIRSPGLGDTAMYLCATSRDPLNGELFFGEGSRLTVL.

The genes are TRBV5-6 and TRBJ2-1; 7 nucleotides align to TRBD2. Germline V gene lookup returns CDR1 SGHDT and CDR2 YYEEEE. Trimming cost V 4 bases and J 6 bases; bases outside gene matches: 13. This CDR3 is built from 16 residues. This chain's CDR3 is CASSGRTSPVANEQFF. The CDR3 DNA follows: TGTGCCAGCAGCGGGCGGACTAGTCCTGTTGCCAATGAGCAGTTCTTC.

The chain couples TRBV27 to TRBJ2-7; TRBD2 is a possible D gene (6 bases). This CDR3 is built from 15 residues. Per germline, CDR1 MNHEY and CDR2 SMNVEV (reference sequence). Trimming took 8 bases from V and 5 from J, leaving 22 bases between them. CDR3 region: CASRYTRGLWDEQYF. CDR3 nucleotide sequence: TGTGCCAGCCGATACACTAGGGGACTCTGGGACGAGCAGTACTTC.

The chain is built from TRBV4-3 and TRBJ1-5; TRBD1 aligns across 7 bases. This CDR3 is built from 16 residues. Per germline, CDR1 LGHNA and CDR2 YSLEER. The V and J ends lost 5 bases and 4 bases, in that order; junction bases with no gene match: 11. Here the CDR3 DNA reads TGCGCCAGCAGCGAAACCCGGGACAGAGAAAATCAGCCCCAGCATTTT. Translated, it gives CASSETRDRENQPQHF.

This clone is labeled medium-sized. The CDR3 coding sequence is TGTGCCAGCGGCAATCAGCCCCAGCATTTT. The encoded protein is CASGNQPQHF. The chain recombines TRBV6-6 with TRBJ1-5; D gene ambiguous. V was shortened by 8 bases and J by 2 bases, with 1 base between the two germline ends. The CDR3 sequence is 10 residues long. Germline V lookup: CDR1 MNHNY, CDR2 SVGAGI (reference sequence).

There are a few counts of this clone. This sequence joins TRBV7-2 and TRBJ2-7, with D possibly being TRBD2 (7 bases). This CDR3 is 15 amino acids long. Germline V gene data show CDR1 as SGHTA and CDR2 as FQGNSA. V was shortened by 5 bases and J by 4 bases, with 18 bases between the two germline ends. This CDR3 reads CASSPAPGGRYEQYF. The CDR3 bases are TGTGCCAGCAGCCCAGCGCCGGGGGGCAGGTACGAGCAGTACTTC.

The V gene is TRBV7-9, the J gene TRBJ1-2; D possibly corresponds to TRBD1 (5 bases). CDR1 and CDR2 from the germline V gene are SEHNR and FQNEAQ (reference sequence). The CDR3 spans 14 residues. Trimming took off 1 base at V and 1 base at J, with 7 bases between the two ends. The CDR3 bases are TGTGCCAGCAGCTTAGGACAGAATAACTATGGCTACACCTTC. This translates into CASSLGQNNYGYTF.

V gene TRBV9 combines with J gene TRBJ2-1; 7 bases fit TRBD2. This CDR3 has 16 amino acids. Germline V gives CDR1 SGDLS, CDR2 YYNGEE. J gave up 1 base and V 0 bases, and 4 bases lay outside the gene matches. CDR3 bases: TGTGCCAGCAGCGTAGGGGTCGGGAGGTCCTACAATGAGCAGTTCTTC. Residues: CASSVGVGRSYNEQFF.